This TCR beta chain was captured by sequencing in a study of blood T cell repertoires in COVID-19. Those enrolled, adults aged about 18 to 89 years, came from fewer than 25 US areas. Participant reports of clinical history set cohort assignment. The V end was cut by 4 bases, the J end by 5 bases, with 17 bases between. In germline, CDR1 is SGHRS, CDR2 YFSETQ. CDR3 size: 15 residues. Clones were sequenced by immunoSEQ multiplex PCR, and TCRdb holds only the in-frame ones, with some missing. In the table there are under 55,000 clones, 70% to 80% of which are singletons. Sequencing was done on a sample of PBMCs or T cells enriched from blood (not recorded which). The chain recombines TRBV5-1 with TRBJ2-3; the D is unclear. This TCR derives from a woman aged 45-65 years with acute COVID-19. CDR3 loop: CASSLGSQMGDTQYF. CDR3 sequence (DNA): TGCGCCAGCAGCCTCGGGTCTCAGATGGGAGATACGCAGTATTTT.